This T cell receptor beta chain was captured in a study of TIL therapy for anti-PD-1-resistant metastatic lung cancer. Sequencing used immunoSEQ v3. The method was immunoSEQ multiplex PCR; TCRdb's version includes in-frame clones alone and lacks a portion of them. Of tens of thousands of clones listed, approximately 69% are singletons. The time point here: pre-treatment sample, taken before nivolumab and TIL therapy. Germline V lookup: CDR1 SGHVS, CDR2 FQNEAQ. This CDR3 is 16 amino acids long. The V and J ends lost 3 bases and 1 base, in that order; junction bases with no gene match: 4. The receptor's source is a person aged 25 to 85 with non-small cell lung cancer. Sequenced here: blood, sampled at baseline. This rearrangement joins TRBV7-8 to TRBJ2-1; 9 bases fit TRBD2. CDR3 in amino acids: CASSLTSGKSYNEQFF. CDR3 DNA sequence: TGTGCCAGCAGCTTGACTAGCGGAAAATCCTACAATGAGCAGTTCTTC.